These 25 T cell receptor beta chains originate from one sample sequenced in a study of OX40 agonist ivuxolimab in advanced cancers. Measured with immunoSEQ multiplex PCR; TCRdb has only the in-frame clones, and not every one. The sample has about 58,000 clones; over 80% are singletons. The specimen comprised CD4+ or CD8+ T cells sorted from blood, sampled in a trial of the OX40 agonist ivuxolimab. Receptors originate from an adult with an advanced solid tumor such as melanoma, head and neck, liver or kidney cancer.

The genes are TRBV5-6 and TRBJ2-5, with TRBD1 matching over 7 bases. CDR1 and CDR2 (germline): SGHDT, YYEEEE. This CDR3 is 13 amino acids long. Trimming took 4 bases from V and 2 from J; bases not matched to a gene: 2. The CDR3 protein is CASSTRGQETQYF. The CDR3 nucleotides read TGTGCCAGCAGCACCAGGGGGCAAGAGACCCAGTACTTC.

The chain employs TRBV18 and TRBJ1-6, with 9 bases identical to TRBD1. The CDR3 loop spans 18 amino acids. The V segment lost 6 bases and the J segment 5 bases; nucleotides outside the gene matches: 14. The V gene's germline CDR1 is KGHSH and CDR2 LQKENI. CDR3 coding DNA: TGTGCCAGCTCGCCAAATACAGGGGGCACGTTGAATAATTCACCCCTCCACTTT. Translation gives CASSPNTGGTLNNSPLHF.

The V and J genes are TRBV5-4 and TRBJ1-2; D is ambiguous. Per germline, CDR1 SGHNT and CDR2 YYREEE (reference sequence). V was clipped by 5 bases and J by 4 bases, with 18 bases between them. This CDR3 has 15 amino acids. For the CDR3, the DNA is TGTGCCAGCAGGTTAGATCCGGAAGTGTCCTATGGCTACACCTTC. Amino acids: CASRLDPEVSYGYTF.

The chain links TRBV5-1 to TRBJ2-7; a possible D gene is TRBD1 (6 bases). The CDR3 has 15 amino acids. The V gene's germline CDR1 is SGHRS and CDR2 YFSETQ. Deletions cut 0 bases from V and 2 bases from J, with 12 bases between. The CDR3: CASSLAGASAYEQYF. CDR3 in DNA: TGCGCCAGCAGCTTGGCAGGGGCCAGCGCCTACGAGCAGTACTTC.

This clone showed up just a few times. CDR3 amino acids: CASSGGISGANVLTF. CDR3 coding DNA: TGTGCCAGCAGCGGCGGGATCTCTGGGGCCAACGTCCTGACTTTC. The chain is built from TRBV6-6 and TRBJ2-6; perhaps TRBD2 as D (6 bases). Germline V gene data show CDR1 as MNHNY and CDR2 as SVGAGI (reference sequence). V dropped 6 bases and J dropped 0 bases, with 9 bases sitting between them. The CDR3 sequence is 15 residues long.

This clone was observed a single time. The chain uses TRBV7-9 and TRBJ1-1; D unresolved. V was clipped by 3 bases and J by 1 base, with 6 bases between them. Germline V gene lookup returns CDR1 SEHNR and CDR2 FQNEAQ (reference sequence). This CDR3 contains 13 residues. The CDR3 sequence is CASSFVENTEAFF. In nucleotides, the CDR3 is TGTGCCAGCAGCTTTGTGGAGAACACTGAAGCTTTCTTT.

V gene TRBV27 combines with J gene TRBJ2-3; 8 bases match TRBD2. Per the germline V gene, CDR1 is MNHEY and CDR2 is SMNVEV (reference sequence). J gave up 2 bases and V 7 bases, and 11 bases lay outside the gene matches. The CDR3 is made up of 16 amino acids. CDR3 amino acids: CASNSPGGPNTDTQYF. The CDR3 bases are TGTGCCAGCAACTCCCCGGGGGGGCCTAACACAGATACGCAGTATTTT.

The chain uses TRBV25-1 and TRBJ2-6; unclear D gene. CDR1 MGHDK and CDR2 SYGVNS come from the germline V gene. V was pared by 1 base and J by 3 bases, with 10 bases between. The CDR3 length is 16 residues. CDR3: CASSEFRTVGANVLTF. The CDR3 nucleotides are TGTGCCAGCAGTGAATTTAGGACGGTTGGGGCCAACGTCCTGACTTTC.

This clone was recorded once. The rearrangement links TRBV11-3 to TRBJ2-6; 7 bases map to TRBD2. Germline CDR1 SGHNT, CDR2 YENEEA. V lost 7 bases to trimming and J lost 0 bases; unmatched junction nucleotides: 3. CDR3 length equals 15 residues. CDR3 nucleotide sequence: TGTGCCAGCACCAAGCGGGGCTCTGGGGCCAACGTCCTGACTTTC. Amino acids: CASTKRGSGANVLTF.

V and J are TRBV28 and TRBJ2-2, with 7 positions matching TRBD1. Per germline, CDR1 MDHEN and CDR2 SYDVKM. This CDR3 spans 17 amino acids. The V segment lost 4 bases and the J segment 3 bases; nucleotides outside the gene matches: 11. The CDR3 coding sequence is TGTGCCAGCAGTTCCCCAGGGGGAAACCCTCACACCGGGGAGCTGTTTTTT. Amino acid sequence: CASSSPGGNPHTGELFF. The variable domain in full, with the rest retrieved from reference TRBV28 and TRBJ2-2, is DVKVTQSSRYLVKRTGEKVFLECVQDMDHENMFWYRQDPGLGLRLIYFSYDVKMKEKGDIPEGYSVSREKKERFSLILESASTNQTSMYLCASSSPGGNPHTGELFFGEGSRLTVL.

This clone has a single count. V is TRBV19 and J is TRBJ2-3; TRBD1 or TRBD2 may be the D gene (6 bases each). The germline V gene encodes CDR1 LNHDA and CDR2 SQIVND (reference sequence). The V end lost 5 bases, the J end lost 1 base, and 16 bases lay between the germline ends. The CDR3 loop spans 16 amino acids. CDR3 residues: CASSRSRGVGTDTQYF. The CDR3 DNA reads as TGTGCCAGTAGTCGGTCTAGGGGGGTGGGCACAGATACGCAGTATTTT.

This clone was detected a few times. The chain uses TRBV11-3 and TRBJ2-7; 13 bases line up with TRBD2. This CDR3 is built from 16 residues. The V and J ends lost 0 bases and 4 bases, in that order; junction bases with no gene match: 3. Germline V gene data show CDR1 as SGHNT and CDR2 as YENEEA. The CDR3 here is CASSLDGTSGAYEQYF. CDR3 nucleotides: TGTGCCAGCAGCTTAGACGGGACTAGCGGGGCGTACGAGCAGTACTTC.

This clone has a handful of counts. V gene TRBV10-3 combines with J gene TRBJ2-7, with 8 bases aligning to TRBD1. The ends lost 6 bases at V and 1 base at J; junction bases unmatched: 8. Germline-derived CDR1 and CDR2 are ENHRY and SYGVKD. The CDR3 is 15 amino acids. CDR3 protein: CAIRGSGTGSYEQYF. CDR3 DNA sequence: TGTGCCATCAGGGGATCCGGGACAGGTTCCTACGAGCAGTACTTC.

The rearrangement joins TRBV19 to TRBJ2-7, with TRBD1 identical over 9 bases. Germline CDR1 LNHDA, CDR2 SQIVND (reference sequence). J lost 6 bases, V lost 7 bases, and 10 bases had no gene match. The CDR3 is 14 residues long. Here the CDR3 DNA reads TGTGCCAGTACCCCGGGACAGGGCTGGTCCGAGCAGTACTTC. The encoded protein is CASTPGQGWSEQYF.

This clone was detected only once. V usage is TRBV9 and J usage is TRBJ1-5; D ambiguous. CDR1 and CDR2 (germline): SGDLS, YYNGEE. The CDR3 covers 12 residues. V was clipped by 7 bases and J by 2 bases, with 7 bases between them. The CDR3: CASPWGNQPQHF. CDR3 in DNA: TGTGCCAGCCCGTGGGGCAATCAGCCCCAGCATTTT.

This clone has a single count. The chain has TRBV9 and TRBJ2-5, with D hard to call. V was pared by 0 bases and J by 5 bases, with 17 bases between. The CDR3 is 16 amino acids. Germline CDR1 reads SGDLS; CDR2 reads YYNGEE. CDR3 sequence (DNA): TGTGCCAGCAGCGTAGATGGCGCTGGCGTAGTGGAGACCCAGTACTTC. Its protein product is CASSVDGAGVVETQYF.

The chain links TRBV7-6 to TRBJ2-6, with D perhaps TRBD1 or TRBD2 (5 bases each). Germline CDR1 SGHVS, CDR2 FNYEAQ. The CDR3 consists of 16 residues. Trimming shortened V by 5 bases and J by 5 bases, and 16 bases separated the two germline ends. The CDR3, as DNA: TGTGCCAGCAGCCGGGACGCCTTATACCGGGCCAACGTCCTGACTTTC. This translates into CASSRDALYRANVLTF.

The chain combines TRBV5-1 with TRBJ1-4; D might be TRBD1 (6 bases). The V and J ends lost 4 bases and 2 bases respectively, with 12 bases between them. The germline CDR1 and CDR2 sequences are SGHRS and YFSETQ. The CDR3 has 15 amino acids. In DNA form, the CDR3 reads TGCGCCAGCAGCGACCCACAGGGTACTAATGAAAAACTGTTTTTT. Protein: CASSDPQGTNEKLFF.

V gene TRBV29-1 combines with J gene TRBJ1-3; 7 bases line up with TRBD1. CDR3 length: 14 residues. Trimming at V came to 7 bases and at J to 3 bases, leaving 9 bases not matched to a gene. Per the germline V gene, CDR1 is SQVTM and CDR2 is ANQGSEA. CDR3 sequence (DNA): TGCAGCGCCGCTGGAACAGGGGATGGAAACACCATATATTTT. Residues: CSAAGTGDGNTIYF.

The chain recombines TRBV5-1 with TRBJ2-7; D gene unclear. The V end was cut by 3 bases, the J end by 2 bases, with 6 bases between. The CDR3 spans 12 residues. Germline V gene data show CDR1 as SGHRS and CDR2 as YFSETQ. The CDR3 DNA reads as TGCGCCAGCAGCTCGAAGACCTACGAGCAGTACTTC. Translated: CASSSKTYEQYF.

The V gene is TRBV19, the J gene TRBJ2-5; D might be TRBD2 (6 bases). V was pared by 4 bases and J by 4 bases, with 10 bases between. This CDR3 is built from 13 residues. Germline V CDR1 and CDR2: LNHDA, SQIVND (reference sequence). For the CDR3, the DNA is TGTGCCAGTAGTAGGGACTCGACAGAGACCCAGTACTTC. Its protein is CASSRDSTETQYF.

The chain recombines TRBV4-2 with TRBJ2-5, with 9 positions matching TRBD2. The CDR3 is 14 residues long. With V trimmed by 0 bases and J by 5 bases, 1 base remained unmatched. Per germline, CDR1 LGHNA and CDR2 YNFKEQ. The CDR3 coding sequence is TGTGCCAGCAGCCAAGAACTAGCGGGTGAGACCCAGTACTTC. Its protein product is CASSQELAGETQYF.

J is TRBJ2-1 and V is TRBV18, with 10 nucleotides matching TRBD2. The germline gives CDR1 KGHSH, CDR2 LQKENI. V was clipped by 3 bases and J by 8 bases; unmatched bases: 7. This CDR3 has 15 residues. This chain's CDR3 is CASSPTSGFRDEQFF. Here the CDR3 DNA reads TGTGCCAGCTCACCGACTAGCGGGTTTCGGGATGAGCAGTTCTTC.

The chain is built from TRBV28 and TRBJ1-5; D is undetermined. V lost 2 bases, J lost 4 bases, and 12 bases lay in between. Germline V gives CDR1 MDHEN, CDR2 SYDVKM. The CDR3 spans 15 residues. In DNA form, the CDR3 reads TGTGCCAGCAGTTTAGACCCAAGAGGGAATCAGCCCCAGCATTTT. Its translation is CASSLDPRGNQPQHF.

This sequence joins TRBV4-2 and TRBJ2-5, with TRBD2 identical over 12 bases. Germline assignment: CDR1 LGHNA and CDR2 YNFKEQ. V shed 2 bases and J 2 bases; nucleotides not matched to a gene: 6. This CDR3 comprises 17 residues. The CDR3 region has the DNA TGTGCCAGCAGCCAACGGCTAGCGGGGGGGGAACAAGAGACCCAGTACTTC. Its protein product is CASSQRLAGGEQETQYF.